The source of this TCR beta chain is a study of blood T cell repertoires in COVID-19. Adults between roughly 18 and 100 years of age took part from more than 20 US areas. Sequenced by immunoSEQ multiplex PCR; TCRdb stores in-frame clones only, minus some. The sample has about 270,000 clones; around 93% are singletons. This CDR3 is built from 13 residues. Per germline, CDR1 MNHEY and CDR2 SMNVEV (reference sequence). Between the trimmed V and J ends, which lost 3 bases and 5 bases, there was a span of 10 bases. The chain employs TRBV27 and TRBJ2-5, with D perhaps TRBD2 (5 bases). Sequenced input: PBMCs or T cells enriched from blood (not recorded which). This TCR derives from a man in his forties who had been exposed to COVID-19. CDR3: CASSLGRGETQYF. The CDR3 nucleotides read TGTGCCAGCAGTTTGGGTAGAGGGGAGACCCAGTACTTC.